This T cell receptor beta chain was sequenced for a study of T-cell memory formation after mild COVID-19. Overall study results and limits: Several responding clones turned up in pre-infection memory, indicating that cross-reactive memory may have taken part. Second-wave clones with a day 37 peak had unconfirmed SARS-CoV-2 specificity.

The authors produced TCR alpha and TCR beta cDNA libraries with sample barcodes and UMIs by 5'RACE using constant-segment primers. A single record per CDR3 protein comes from TCRdb applying MiXCR to the 5' RACE reads. This table holds around 150,000 distinct CDR3 sequences, 11% found once. Trimming took 5 bases from V and 2 from J; bases not matched to a gene: 8. This CDR3 region has 16 residues. The germline CDR1 and CDR2 sequences are MNHEY and SVGAGI. Turning to this clonotype: Its antigen is undetermined. A much bigger clone sits one base away, suggesting this may be a read error.

The chain recombines TRBV6-5 with TRBJ2-3; TRBD1 matches 9 bases. Sequenced input: PBMCs or a T cell subset sorted from them (not recorded which). This TCR derives from a man aged 18 to 29 who had mild COVID-19 (a few samples of this study predate the infection). Cell type and time point are not known. CDR3 loop: CASSPTNRGPTDTQYF. As DNA, the CDR3 is TGTGCCAGCAGTCCAACGAACAGGGGGCCCACAGATACGCAGTATTTT.